Following are 28 T cell receptor beta chains from one sample sequenced in a study of cytomegalovirus exposure and HLA in healthy donors. PCR was performed using 60 Vbeta and 13 Jbeta primers. Assay: immunoSEQ multiplex PCR; the TCRdb copy retains only in-frame clones and omits some. Among about 170,000 clones, approximately 78% were seen once, and the ten largest hold 0.75% to 0.9%. Source material: PBMCs. These receptors all stem from a woman younger than 30 in good health and CMV-seronegative.

A note on this clone: This CDR3 is also generated by other DNA sequences in the sample. J is TRBJ2-6 and V is TRBV5-1; D remains unclear. The CDR3 loop spans 15 amino acids. Germline CDR1 SGHRS, CDR2 YFSETQ. Trimming took 1 base from V and 0 from J, leaving 5 bases between them. The chain's CDR3 is CASSLPSSGANVLTF. Here the CDR3 DNA reads TGCGCCAGCAGCTTGCCCTCCTCTGGGGCCAACGTCCTGACTTTC.

This chain joins TRBV18 and TRBJ2-1; the match to TRBD2 covers 11 bases. The length of the CDR3 is 17 residues. Per germline, CDR1 KGHSH and CDR2 LQKENI. V lost 3 bases to trimming and J lost 4 bases; unmatched junction nucleotides: 8. The CDR3 protein is CASSPGLAVKGYNEQFF. As DNA, the CDR3 is TGTGCCAGCTCACCGGGACTAGCGGTCAAGGGGTACAATGAGCAGTTCTTC.

This rearrangement joins TRBV28 to TRBJ1-4, with 7 positions matching TRBD1. The J segment lost 8 bases and the V segment lost 5 bases, leaving 8 bases of the junction unmatched. The CDR3 covers 14 residues. Germline CDR1 MDHEN, CDR2 SYDVKM. The CDR3 spells CASSRKQGTEKLFF. DNA for the CDR3: TGTGCCAGCAGTCGAAAACAGGGGACGGAAAAACTGTTTTTT.

The chain couples TRBV5-6 to TRBJ2-3, with 12 bases identical to TRBD2. Trimming at V came to 4 bases and at J to 6 bases, leaving 9 bases not matched to a gene. Germline assignment: CDR1 SGHDT and CDR2 YYEEEE. This CDR3 contains 16 residues. The CDR3 bases are TGTGCCAGCAGCCCAAGACTAGCGGGAGTCACGGATACGCAGTATTTT. Translating gives CASSPRLAGVTDTQYF. Full variable domain (remainder filled in from reference TRBV5-6 and TRBJ2-3): DAGVTQSPTHLIKTRGQQVTLRCSPKSGHDTVSWYQQALGQGPQFIFQYYEEEERQRGNFPDRFSGHQFPNYSSELNVNALLLGDSALYLCASSPRLAGVTDTQYFGPGTRLTVL.

The V and J genes are TRBV6-5 and TRBJ1-5; possibly TRBD1 for D (6 bases). Trimming took off 5 bases at V and 0 bases at J, with 11 bases between the two ends. The CDR3 is made up of 15 amino acids. Germline loops: CDR1 MNHEY, CDR2 SVGAGI. CDR3 bases: TGTGCCAGCAGTCCAAGGACAGATAGCAATCAGCCCCAGCATTTT. Translated, it gives CASSPRTDSNQPQHF.

The J gene is TRBJ2-5, the V gene TRBV15, with D possibly matching TRBD2 (7 bases). V lost 5 bases to trimming and J lost 0 bases, with 16 bases between them. CDR1 and CDR2 from the germline V gene are LNHNV and YYDKDF (reference sequence). This CDR3 region has 16 residues. This CDR3 is CATSGGGGEYQETQYF. The CDR3 DNA is TGTGCCACCAGCGGAGGGGGAGGGGAATACCAAGAGACCCAGTACTTC.

The count of this clone is one. The chain recombines TRBV28 with TRBJ2-7; no clear D. The CDR3 runs to 13 residues. Between the trimmed V and J ends, which lost 7 bases and 2 bases, there was a span of 12 bases. Germline V lookup: CDR1 MDHEN, CDR2 SYDVKM. In nucleotides, the CDR3 is TGTGCCAGCACGATCCGAGCTACCTACGAGCAGTACTTC. Translating it yields CASTIRATYEQYF. The variable domain in full, completed from reference TRBV28 and TRBJ2-7, reads DVKVTQSSRYLVKRTGEKVFLECVQDMDHENMFWYRQDPGLGLRLIYFSYDVKMKEKGDIPEGYSVSREKKERFSLILESASTNQTSMYLCASTIRATYEQYFGPGTRLTVT.

The CDR3 spells CASSFEGDTYEQYF. CDR3 nucleotides: TGTGCCAGCAGTTTTGAGGGAGACACCTACGAGCAGTACTTC. The rearrangement links TRBV28 to TRBJ2-7, with D tentatively TRBD2 (5 bases). CDR3 size: 14 residues. CDR1 MDHEN and CDR2 SYDVKM come from the germline V gene. V lost 3 bases and J lost 2, with 11 bases in between.

The chain links TRBV5-4 to TRBJ2-3, with 9 bases fitting TRBD2. Losses at the gene ends were 0 bases for V and 1 base for J; bases not matched to a gene: 3. The germline V gene has CDR1 SGHNT and CDR2 YYREEE (reference sequence). The CDR3 spans 16 residues. The CDR3 here is CASSLGLAEGTDTQYF. CDR3 nucleotide sequence: TGTGCCAGCAGCTTGGGACTAGCGGAGGGCACAGATACGCAGTATTTT.

This clone was counted once. The genes are TRBV2 and TRBJ2-3, with TRBD2 as a possible D gene (5 bases). The CDR3 is 13 amino acids. The germline gives CDR1 SNHLY, CDR2 FYNNEI. The ends were cut back, 8 bases at V and 4 bases at J, with 13 bases in the middle. CDR3 amino acids: CASPRRFSDTQYF. CDR3 DNA: TGTGCCAGCCCTCGGAGGTTTTCAGATACGCAGTATTTT.

The rearrangement links TRBV28 to TRBJ2-1, with D possibly being TRBD2 (6 bases). V was shortened by 4 bases and J by 8 bases, with 21 bases between the two germline ends. CDR3 size: 16 residues. CDR1 is MDHEN and CDR2 is SYDVKM in the germline V gene. The CDR3: CASSSSLAGGLYEQFF. For the CDR3, the DNA is TGTGCCAGCAGTTCCAGTTTAGCCGGAGGGCTTTATGAGCAGTTCTTC.

The chain has TRBV7-8 and TRBJ2-3; 9 positions match TRBD2. V was clipped by 3 bases and J by 3 bases; unmatched bases: 13. Germline V gene sequence: CDR1 SGHVS, CDR2 FQNEAQ. The CDR3 sequence is 18 residues long. CDR3 DNA sequence: TGTGCCAGCAGCTTCCTTATTAGCGGGAGAATGGATACAGATACGCAGTATTTT. The encoded protein is CASSFLISGRMDTDTQYF.

This clone was counted a single time. In nucleotides, the CDR3 is TGTGCCAGCGACACCGGGACAGGGGGGTACACTGAAGCTTTCTTT. Protein product: CASDTGTGGYTEAFF. The chain carries TRBV18 and TRBJ1-1, with 11 positions matching TRBD1. The length of the CDR3 is 15 residues. The junction had 8 bases not matched to a gene; V was cut back by 8 bases and J by 3 bases. CDR1 KGHSH and CDR2 LQKENI come from the germline V gene.

The rearrangement joins TRBV30 to TRBJ2-4, with D possibly matching TRBD2 (5 bases). The CDR3 sequence is 12 residues long. The V end was cut by 4 bases, the J end by 6 bases, with 10 bases between. The germline V gene encodes CDR1 GTSNPN and CDR2 SVGIG (reference sequence). CDR3 nucleotides: TGTGCCTGGACCCCGGGGAGAAACATTCAGTACTTC. The encoded protein is CAWTPGRNIQYF.

In regard to this clone: The sample contains more than one DNA sequence encoding this CDR3. The chain employs TRBV5-1 and TRBJ2-1, with a weak D call TRBD2 (5 bases). Germline V lookup: CDR1 SGHRS, CDR2 YFSETQ. Between the trimmed V and J ends, which lost 4 bases and 10 bases, there was a span of 15 bases. The CDR3 contains 13 residues. CDR3 DNA: TGCGCCAGCAGCCTGGTCGGGGTCTACGAGCAGTTCTTC. Its protein is CASSLVGVYEQFF.

Here the CDR3 DNA reads TGTGCCAGTAGTATATATGGGCAGCTATATGGCTACACCTTC. This translates into CASSIYGQLYGYTF. The chain employs TRBV19 and TRBJ1-2; D is ambiguous. V lost 2 bases and J 5 bases, leaving 12 bases between the germline ends. The CDR3 sequence is 14 residues long. Germline V lookup: CDR1 LNHDA, CDR2 SQIVND (reference sequence).

The count of this clone is one. The sample carries other DNA sequences with the same CDR3. The chain carries TRBV5-5 and TRBJ2-7, with a tentative D call TRBD2 (5 bases). V was pared by 0 bases and J by 6 bases, with 7 bases between. Germline CDR1 is SGHKS and CDR2 is YYEKEE (reference sequence). The CDR3 is 12 residues long. CDR3 residues: CASSLGGSEQYF. CDR3 sequence (DNA): TGTGCCAGCAGCTTGGGAGGGTCCGAGCAGTACTTC.

About this clone: The junction departs from the called germline gene at one end, perhaps through a read error. The chain is built from TRBV9 and TRBJ2-7; the match to TRBD2 covers 8 bases. There are 14 residues in the CDR3. Per germline, CDR1 SGDLS and CDR2 YYNGEE. Written as DNA, the CDR3 is TGTGCCAGCGGCGTAGCGGGGACTACTGGGGAGCAGTACTTC. Translating gives CASGVAGTTGEQYF.

The chain recombines TRBV21-1 with TRBJ2-5; TRBD1, the table's D call, was not compared with the DNA. TRBV21-1 is marked as a pseudogene. This CDR3 region has 15 residues. The CDR3 is CASSATGALQETQYF. In DNA form, the CDR3 reads TGTGCCAGCAGCGCGACAGGAGCCCTCCAAGAGACCCAGTACTTC.

This chain joins TRBV5-1 and TRBJ2-2, with TRBD2 identical over 9 bases. The CDR3 extends over 16 amino acids. The germline V gene has CDR1 SGHRS and CDR2 YFSETQ. Unmatched junction bases numbered 6, after V lost 5 bases and J lost 1 base. The CDR3 region is CASRRIAGVNTGELFF. The CDR3 DNA follows: TGCGCCAGCAGACGAATAGCGGGAGTGAACACCGGGGAGCTGTTTTTT.

The rearrangement uses TRBV11-2 and TRBJ2-1, with 13 bases fitting TRBD2. The CDR3 sequence is 18 residues long. CDR1 is SGHAT and CDR2 is FQNNGV in the germline V gene. V lost 5 bases to trimming and J lost 4 bases; unmatched junction nucleotides: 11. The CDR3 nucleotides read TGTGCCAGCAGCAAAGCCGGGACTAGCGGGGTATTTTACAATGAGCAGTTCTTC. Amino acids: CASSKAGTSGVFYNEQFF.

The rearrangement links TRBV4-1 to TRBJ2-3, with 9 bases lining up with TRBD1. This CDR3 spans 15 amino acids. Per germline, CDR1 MGHRA and CDR2 YSYEKL. J lost 6 bases, V lost 3 bases, and 7 bases had no gene match. The CDR3 DNA reads as TGCGCCAGCAGCCACCCGGGACAGGGACGGGATACGCAGTATTTT. Translated, it gives CASSHPGQGRDTQYF.

The V call is TRBV6-1, the J call TRBJ2-1, with 7 nucleotides matching TRBD2. CDR1 is MNHNS, CDR2 SASEGT, per germline. The J segment lost 8 bases and the V segment lost 11 bases, leaving 15 bases of the junction unmatched. This CDR3 contains 14 residues. CDR3 DNA: TGTGCCGAAGGGCCTGGCGGGAGTTTGGATGAGCAGTTCTTC. Its translation is CAEGPGGSLDEQFF.

This chain connects TRBV29-1 to TRBJ1-2, with TRBD1 matching 10 bases. The CDR3 is 12 amino acids. CDR1 is SQVTM and CDR2 is ANQGSEA in the germline V gene. The trim removed 6 bases at V and 6 bases at J, leaving 4 bases unmatched. CDR3 residues: CSVGGTGDGYTF. DNA for the CDR3: TGCAGCGTGGGGGGGACAGGGGATGGCTACACCTTC.

The gene calls are TRBV9 and TRBJ2-1; 13 bases line up with TRBD2. CDR1 SGDLS and CDR2 YYNGEE come from the germline V gene. The CDR3 runs to 14 residues. V dropped 3 bases and J dropped 8; count of bases not matched to a gene: 2. CDR3 sequence: CASSGTSGRDEQFF. The CDR3 bases are TGTGCCAGCAGCGGGACTAGCGGGAGAGATGAGCAGTTCTTC. Combining the CDR3 with reference TRBV9 and TRBJ2-1 gives the whole variable domain DSGVTQTPKHLITATGQRVTLRCSPRSGDLSVYWYQQSLDQGLQFLIQYYNGEERAKGNILERFSAQQFPDLHSELNLSSLELGDSALYFCASSGTSGRDEQFFGPGTRLTVL.

The chain uses TRBV28 and TRBJ1-1, with TRBD1 matching over 7 bases. Germline CDR1 MDHEN, CDR2 SYDVKM. The V gene end was trimmed by 7 bases and the J gene end by 9 bases; junction bases not matched to a gene: 11. The CDR3 sequence is 13 residues long. CDR3 nucleotides: TGTGCCAGCATAACCCACCCGGGACAGAAAGCTTTCTTT. Translation: CASITHPGQKAFF.

CDR3 DNA sequence: TGCAGCGTTGGGGCCGGGACAGGGGGCACTGGCGGGGAGCTGTTTTTT. This sequence encodes CSVGAGTGGTGGELFF. The V gene is TRBV29-1, the J gene TRBJ2-2, with 12 positions matching TRBD1. Trimming removed 4 bases from V and 7 bases from J; junction bases left unmatched: 10. Germline V gives CDR1 SQVTM, CDR2 ANQGSEA. The CDR3 spans 16 residues.

V is TRBV7-2 and J is TRBJ2-1; 8 nucleotides line up with TRBD2. This CDR3 is 17 amino acids long. Germline-derived CDR1 and CDR2 are SGHTA and FQGNSA. Trimming removed 2 bases from V and 2 bases from J; junction bases left unmatched: 8. This CDR3 reads CASSLQSGGPPYNEQFF. In DNA form, the CDR3 reads TGTGCCAGCAGCTTACAGTCGGGAGGGCCCCCCTACAATGAGCAGTTCTTC.